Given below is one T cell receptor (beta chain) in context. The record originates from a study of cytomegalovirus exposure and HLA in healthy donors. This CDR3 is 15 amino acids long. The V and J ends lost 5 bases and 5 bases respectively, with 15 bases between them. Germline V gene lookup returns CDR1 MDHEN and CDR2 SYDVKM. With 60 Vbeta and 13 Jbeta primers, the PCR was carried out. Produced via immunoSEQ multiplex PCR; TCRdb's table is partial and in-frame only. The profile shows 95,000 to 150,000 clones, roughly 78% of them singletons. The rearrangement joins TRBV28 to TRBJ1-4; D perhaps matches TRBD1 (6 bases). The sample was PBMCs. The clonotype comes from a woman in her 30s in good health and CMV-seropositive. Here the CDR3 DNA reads TGTGCCAGCAGTCTAGGGGGAGGGATGAATGAAAAACTGTTTTTT. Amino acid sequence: CASSLGGGMNEKLFF.